This T cell receptor beta chain was recorded in a study of regulatory T cells in long-lasting Graves disease. Notes on this clonotype: Its antigen is not known.

This CDR3 contains 17 residues. Per the germline V gene, CDR1 is DFQATT and CDR2 is SNEGSKA (reference sequence). Trimming stripped 0 bases from V and 0 bases from J, with 14 bases between. Study conclusions and caveats: For persistent Graves' patients, TCR diversity was lower than for newly diagnosed ones.

The authors built TCR beta libraries using iRepertoire HTBI primers and Arm-PCR of CDR3 regions. TCRdb reprocessed the multiplex PCR reads via MiXCR and lists one record per CDR3 protein. Of roughly 500,000 distinct CDR3 sequences listed, under 25% are singletons. Regarding time point: persistent/refractory GD, antithyroid drugs over 5 years with positive TRAb. PBMC-extracted RNA yielded the TCR library. This rearrangement joins TRBV20-1 to TRBJ2-2, with D maybe TRBD2 (5 bases). The starting material was peripheral blood mononuclear cells (PBMCs), obtained when the disease was refractory, from a patient treated with antithyroid drugs. This clonotype originated in a female donor with Graves disease. CDR3 in DNA: TGCAGTGCTAGAGATCTACTAGGGCCCCCGAACACCGGGGAGCTGTTTTTT. Translated: CSARDLLGPPNTGELFF.